At least ten counts were recorded for the clone carrying this TCR beta chain. These data come from a study of CD8+CD57+ T cells in acquired aplastic anemia. J gave up 5 bases and V 6 bases, and 11 bases lay outside the gene matches. There are 15 residues in the CDR3. Germline V lookup: CDR1 LNHDA, CDR2 SQIVND (reference sequence). CD8+CD57+ cell expansion had been shown by flow cytometry in patients chosen for sequencing. As a group, the patients uniformly had severe acquired aplastic anemia. For CDR3 and TCR beta VDJ profiling, genomic DNA was the template used. TCRdb analysed the reads with MiXCR anew, one entry per CDR3 protein. In the table there are more than 150,000 distinct CDR3 sequences, around half of which are singletons.

The sequence derives from a human donor with aplastic anemia. The material sequenced was sorted CD4+, CD8+, or CD8+CD57+ T cells (not recorded which) from PBMCs. The chain uses TRBV19 and TRBJ2-3; the match to TRBD1 covers 7 bases. The CDR3 nucleotides read TGTGCCAGTAGCAAGGGCGAAGGGGGCGTAGATACGCAGTATTTT. Protein: CASSKGEGGVDTQYF.